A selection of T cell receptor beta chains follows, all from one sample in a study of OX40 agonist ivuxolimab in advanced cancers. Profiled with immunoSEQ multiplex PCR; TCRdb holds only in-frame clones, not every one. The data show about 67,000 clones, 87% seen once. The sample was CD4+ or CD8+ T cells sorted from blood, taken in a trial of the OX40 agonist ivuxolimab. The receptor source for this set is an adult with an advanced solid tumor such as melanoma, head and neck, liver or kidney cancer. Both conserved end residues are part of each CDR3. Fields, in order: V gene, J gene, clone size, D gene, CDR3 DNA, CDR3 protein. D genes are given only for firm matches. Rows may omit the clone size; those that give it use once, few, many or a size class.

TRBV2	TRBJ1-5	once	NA	TGTGCCAGCAGTCTCGGGGGGGTCAATCAGCCCCAGCATTTT	CASSLGGVNQPQHF
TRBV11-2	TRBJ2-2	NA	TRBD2	TGTGCCAGCAGCGTGACTACGGGGGGTAGCACCGGGGAGCTGTTTTTT	CASSVTTGGSTGELFF
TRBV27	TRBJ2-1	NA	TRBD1	TGTGCCAGCAGTAGACCACAGGGGAATGAGCAGTTCTTC	CASSRPQGNEQFF
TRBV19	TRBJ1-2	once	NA	TGTGCCAGTAGTATGGTTAGGGAACAGACTTTCTACACCTTC	CASSMVREQTFYTF
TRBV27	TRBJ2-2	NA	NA	TGTGCCAGCAGTTTCAGGGTGGGCACCGGGGAGCTGTTTTTT	CASSFRVGTGELFF
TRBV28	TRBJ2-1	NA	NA	TGTGCCAGCAGTTTAACGGTGGGGGGCGATGAGCAGTTCTTC	CASSLTVGGDEQFF
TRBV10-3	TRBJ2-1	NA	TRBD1	TGTGCCATCAGTGACGACAGGGGGCTGATAAATGAGCAGTTCTTC	CAISDDRGLINEQFF
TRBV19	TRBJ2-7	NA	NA	TGTGCCAGTAGTATTCAGCGGTTCTCCTACGAGCAGTACTTC	CASSIQRFSYEQYF
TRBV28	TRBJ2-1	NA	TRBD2	TGTGCCAGCAGGGTCGGGGAGGGAAAGCGGGAGCAGTTCTTC	CASRVGEGKREQFF
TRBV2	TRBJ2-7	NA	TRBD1	TGTGCCAGCAGTTCCCGACAGGGAGCGGACTTAAGCTCCTACGAGCAGTACTTC	CASSSRQGADLSSYEQYF
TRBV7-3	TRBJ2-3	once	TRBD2	TGTGCCAGCAGCTTAGGACTAGTAAAAGATACGCAGTATTTT	CASSLGLVKDTQYF
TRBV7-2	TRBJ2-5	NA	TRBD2	TGTGCCAGCACTCGGGAGGGGAGCCAAGAGACCCAGTACTTC	CASTREGSQETQYF
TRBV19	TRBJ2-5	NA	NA	TGTGCCAGTAGTCGGGAGCCCCCGGAGACCCAGTACTTC	CASSREPPETQYF
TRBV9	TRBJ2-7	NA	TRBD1	TGTGCCAGCAGCGAAGGGACAGGGGGATACGAGCAGTACTTC	CASSEGTGGYEQYF
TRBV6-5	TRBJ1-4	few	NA	TGTGCCAGCAGTTACTCGACTGGGGGGGAAAAACTGTTTTTT	CASSYSTGGEKLFF
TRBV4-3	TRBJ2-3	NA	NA	TGCGCCAGCAGCCAAGAGATCCGGGGCACAGATACGCAGTATTTT	CASSQEIRGTDTQYF
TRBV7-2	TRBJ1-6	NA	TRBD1	TGTGCCAGCAGCCCAAACCCCGGGACAGGGAACTCACCCCTCCACTTT	CASSPNPGTGNSPLHF
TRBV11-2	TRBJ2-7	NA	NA	TGTGCCAGCAGCAAGGGACTGGCCTCCTACGAGCAGTACTTC	CASSKGLASYEQYF
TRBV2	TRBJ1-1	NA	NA	TGTGCGGGCCGGGCCTCTGCAGGGAACACTGAAGCTTTCTTT	CAGRASAGNTEAFF
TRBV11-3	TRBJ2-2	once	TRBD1	TGTGCCAGCAGCCCGTTCCCAGGGGGCATCGGGGAGCTGTTTTTT	CASSPFPGGIGELFF
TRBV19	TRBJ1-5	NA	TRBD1	TGTGCCAGTAGTAACCGGGACAGGGTGGGCTTAAGCAATCAGCCCCAGCATTTT	CASSNRDRVGLSNQPQHF
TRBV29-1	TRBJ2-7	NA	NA	TGCAGCGTCCTCTCAGGGGCGGGGGAGCAGTACTTC	CSVLSGAGEQYF
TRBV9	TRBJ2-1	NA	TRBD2	TGTGCCAGCAGCCCGCGGACTAGCGGGGGGATCTACAATGAGCAGTTCTTC	CASSPRTSGGIYNEQFF
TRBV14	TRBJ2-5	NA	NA	TGTGCCAGCAGCTATCAAGAGACCCAGTACTTC	CASSYQETQYF
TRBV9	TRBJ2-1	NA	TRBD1	TGTGCCAGCAGCGTAGAGTCAGGGGGTCGGGATGAGCAGTTCTTC	CASSVESGGRDEQFF
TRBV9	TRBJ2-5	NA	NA	TGTGCCAGCAGCGTAGTAGCCCTCCCCCAAGAGACCCAGTACTTC	CASSVVALPQETQYF
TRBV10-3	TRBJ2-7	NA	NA	TGTGCCATCAGTGAGTCCGCCGACTTCGTTCGGGCCTACGAGCAGTACTTC	CAISESADFVRAYEQYF
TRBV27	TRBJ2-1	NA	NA	TGTGCCAGCACCACCTATCCTTCCTACAATGAGCAGTTCTTC	CASTTYPSYNEQFF
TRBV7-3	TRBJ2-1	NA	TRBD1	TGTGCCAGCAGCTTAGGGACAGGGAGCAATGAGCAGTTCTTC	CASSLGTGSNEQFF
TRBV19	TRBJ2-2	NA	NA	TGTGCCAGTAGGGCTGAGCGGGCTGACGGGAACACCGGGGAGCTGTTTTTT	CASRAERADGNTGELFF
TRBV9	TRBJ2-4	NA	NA	TGTGCCAGCAGCGAGCCTTGGGACCGCCTAGCCAAAAACATTCAGTACTTC	CASSEPWDRLAKNIQYF
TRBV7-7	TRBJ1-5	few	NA	TGTGCCAGCAGCCCAGAGGATTATAGCAATCAGCCCCAGCATTTT	CASSPEDYSNQPQHF
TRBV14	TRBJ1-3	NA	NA	TGTGCCAGCAGCCACCGGGTGGGGGCGAGCTCTGGAAACACCATATATTTT	CASSHRVGASSGNTIYF
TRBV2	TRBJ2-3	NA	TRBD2	TGTGCCAGCAGTGATAGAGCGGGAGACCGCGCCCCCACAGATACGCAGTATTTT	CASSDRAGDRAPTDTQYF
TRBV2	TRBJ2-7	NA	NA	TGTGCCAGCAGTGACTGGGGAGGCTACGAGCAGTACTTC	CASSDWGGYEQYF
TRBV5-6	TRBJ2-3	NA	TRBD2	TGTGCCAGCAGGCGGCGGACTAGCGGAAGCACAGATACGCAGTATTTT	CASRRRTSGSTDTQYF
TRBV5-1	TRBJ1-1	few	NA	TGCGCCAGCAGCTTGGGTAGGTGGGGGGCCAACACTGAAGCTTTCTTT	CASSLGRWGANTEAFF
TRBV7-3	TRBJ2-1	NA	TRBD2	TGTGCCAGCAGCGATAGCGGGGGCCTTTACAATGAGCAGTTCTTC	CASSDSGGLYNEQFF
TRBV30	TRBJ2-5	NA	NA	TGTGCCTGGGGGGCCGGGGGAGAGACCCAGTACTTC	CAWGAGGETQYF
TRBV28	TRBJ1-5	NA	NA	TGTGCCAGCAGTTTGGGAAGGGAGGGACAGCCCCAGCATTTT	CASSLGREGQPQHF
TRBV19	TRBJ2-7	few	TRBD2	TGTGCCAGTAGAGCGGCGGGAGAATCTGGCGAGCAGTACTTC	CASRAAGESGEQYF
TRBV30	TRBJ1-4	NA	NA	TGTGCCTGGAATGGGGGAGGGGAAAAACTGTTTTTT	CAWNGGGEKLFF
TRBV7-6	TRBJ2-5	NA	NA	TGTGCCTCCAAAGTCGCAGTCCAAGAGACCCAGTACTTC	CASKVAVQETQYF